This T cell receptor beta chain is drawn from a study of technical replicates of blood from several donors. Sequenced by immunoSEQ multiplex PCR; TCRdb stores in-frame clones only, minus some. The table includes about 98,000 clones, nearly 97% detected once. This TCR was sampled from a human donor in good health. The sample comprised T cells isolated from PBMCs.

The CDR3 loop reads CASRPSGDEQFF. For the CDR3, the DNA is TGTGCCAGCAGACCTAGCGGAGATGAGCAGTTCTTC. The rearrangement links TRBV28 to TRBJ2-1; 7 bases match TRBD2. This CDR3 has 12 amino acids. Germline CDR1 reads MDHEN; CDR2 reads SYDVKM. V lost 6 bases, J lost 8 bases, and 4 bases stayed unmatched.